One and the same sample provided the 30 T cell receptor beta chains below, sequenced in a study of T cell repertoires in cytomegalovirus infection. TCRdb passed the reads through MiXCR, listing each CDR3 protein once. The sample has 630,000 or so distinct CDR3 sequences, roughly 24% seen once; the top ten hold less than 10%. Sequenced: CD8+ T cells from PBMCs. The receptors come from a human donor in good health (CMV status not recorded). Some clones in this sample may be carry-over from other donors' samples.

Concerning this clonotype itself: Since a much larger clone is just one base distant, this may be a read error. The final CDR3 position lacks the conserved phenylalanine or tryptophan, pointing to a likely read error. The V and J genes are TRBV7-9 and TRBJ2-1; D is perhaps TRBD2 (7 bases). Trimming removed 2 bases at V and 7 bases at J, with 15 bases between. Germline CDR1 reads SEHNR; CDR2 reads FQNEAQ (reference sequence). The CDR3 runs 15 residues. The CDR3 region has the DNA TGTGCCAGCAGCTTACGCGGGGGCCTTTTAAATGAGCAGTTCTCC. It is translated as CASSLRGGLLNEQFS.

The table lists this clonotype with many counts. The chain combines TRBV25-1 with TRBJ2-1; 8 nucleotides agree with TRBD2. V gave up 0 bases and J gave up 8 bases; unmatched junction bases: 15. The CDR3 sequence is 18 residues long. Germline V gives CDR1 MGHDK, CDR2 SYGVNS. The CDR3 sequence is CASSEYNPTSALIDEQFF. The CDR3 nucleotides are TGTGCCAGCAGTGAATATAATCCGACTAGCGCTTTAATCGATGAGCAGTTCTTC. Together with reference TRBV25-1 and TRBJ2-1, the CDR3 gives the full variable domain: EADIYQTPRYLVIGTGKKITLECSQTMGHDKMYWYQQDPGMELHLIHYSYGVNSTEKGDLSSESTVSRIRTEHFPLTLESARPSHTSQYLCASSEYNPTSALIDEQFFGPGTRLTVL.

This clonotype was detected many times. This rearrangement joins TRBV6-5 to TRBJ2-6; 7 bases map to TRBD1. Germline CDR1 and CDR2: MNHEY and SVGAGI. Unmatched junction bases numbered 8, after V lost 1 base and J lost 2 bases. The CDR3 loop spans 18 amino acids. CDR3: CASSYFTGDHPGANVLTF. The DNA for the CDR3 is TGTGCCAGCAGTTACTTCACAGGGGACCACCCTGGGGCCAACGTCCTGACTTTC.

Note on this clonotype: This clone may be a read error of a much larger clone one base away. The chain links TRBV28 to TRBJ2-4; no definite D call. The CDR3 has 19 residues. Trimming took 10 bases from V and 4 from J, leaving 32 bases between them. Germline V gene data show CDR1 as MDHEN and CDR2 as SYDVKM. The CDR3 sequence is CANSPAQLSPMPLKNIQYF. In DNA, the CDR3 is TGTGCCAACAGCCCAGCTCAATTGTCACCCATGCCCCTTAAAAACATTCAGTACTTC. Full variable domain (outside the CDR3, taken from reference TRBV28 and TRBJ2-4): DVKVTQSSRYLVKRTGEKVFLECVQDMDHENMFWYRQDPGLGLRLIYFSYDVKMKEKGDIPEGYSVSREKKERFSLILESASTNQTSMYLCANSPAQLSPMPLKNIQYFGAGTRLSVL.

The chain carries TRBV29-1 and TRBJ1-2; 8 bases are shared with TRBD1. Germline CDR1 reads SQVTM; CDR2 reads ANQGSEA. With V trimmed by 0 bases and J by 1 base, 4 bases remained unmatched. This CDR3 has 15 residues. CDR3 nucleotide sequence: TGCAGCGTTGAAGATGAACAGGGGGGTAACTATGGCTACACCTTC. Amino acids: CSVEDEQGGNYGYTF.

J is TRBJ1-4 and V is TRBV28; D is unresolved. Germline V gene sequence: CDR1 MDHEN, CDR2 SYDVKM. The CDR3 has 11 residues. The germline V and J ends were trimmed by 4 bases and 11 bases, with 8 bases remaining between them. The CDR3 DNA reads TGTGCCAGCAGTTCTACCCGGAAACTGTTTTTT. It yields the protein CASSSTRKLFF.

This clonotype was seen many times. This rearrangement joins TRBV19 to TRBJ1-1; no clear D. CDR1 and CDR2 (germline): LNHDA, SQIVND (reference sequence). This CDR3 spans 14 amino acids. Trimming stripped 4 bases from V and 0 bases from J, with 9 bases between. The CDR3 region is CASSKQQLNTEAFF. DNA of the CDR3: TGTGCCAGTAGTAAACAGCAGTTGAACACTGAAGCTTTCTTT. The entire variable domain, with the rest obtained from reference TRBV19 and TRBJ1-1, is as follows: DGGITQSPKYLFRKEGQNVTLSCEQNLNHDAMYWYRQDPGQGLRLIYYSQIVNDFQKGDIAEGYSVSREKKESFPLTVTSAQKNPTAFYLCASSKQQLNTEAFFGQGTRLTVV.

The rearrangement joins TRBV4-1 to TRBJ2-1, with 7 nucleotides matching TRBD1. The ends lost 4 bases at V and 5 bases at J; junction bases unmatched: 17. Per the germline V gene, CDR1 is MGHRA and CDR2 is YSYEKL. There are 18 residues in the CDR3. The DNA for the CDR3 is TGCGCCAGCAGCCGAGTGACAGGGTTATTAGGGTCCGACAATGAGCAGTTCTTC. It is translated as CASSRVTGLLGSDNEQFF.

There are a few counts of this clonotype. This chain connects TRBV7-9 to TRBJ2-2; weak D call: TRBD1 (7 bases). CDR3 length: 16 residues. Germline lookup yields CDR1 SEHNR and CDR2 FQNEAQ (reference sequence). V was trimmed by 8 bases and J by 3 bases, leaving 19 bases between them. The CDR3 loop reads CASPHQGGADTGELFF. The CDR3 bases are TGTGCCAGCCCCCACCAGGGGGGCGCAGACACCGGGGAGCTGTTTTTT.

On this clonotype itself: A much larger clone lies a single base off, so this may be a read error. This rearrangement joins TRBV7-9 to TRBJ2-5; TRBD1 might be the D (5 bases). Germline CDR1 and CDR2: SEHNR and FQNEAQ (reference sequence). This CDR3 has 11 residues. The CDR3 bases are TGTGTCAGCAGCTCTAGGGGTACCCAGTACTTC. Translation: CVSSSRGTQYF.

In its sample, this clonotype was seen a few times. CDR3 in amino acids: CSLRTSGSTDTQYF. In DNA form, the CDR3 reads TGCAGCCTAAGGACTAGCGGGAGCACAGATACGCAGTATTTT. The chain joins TRBV29-1 to TRBJ2-3; 11 nucleotides agree with TRBD2. V shed 8 bases, J shed 0 bases, and the junction held 4 bases outside the gene matches. This CDR3 region has 14 residues. In germline, CDR1 is SQVTM, CDR2 ANQGSEA.

This clonotype was found a few times. The DNA for the CDR3 is TGTGCCAGCAGCGCCGGACAGGGCTCAGGCATTCAGTACTTC. This encodes CASSAGQGSGIQYF. The chain employs TRBV7-6 and TRBJ2-4, with 8 positions matching TRBD1. J lost 9 bases, V lost 5 bases, and 9 bases had no gene match. The germline gives CDR1 SGHVS, CDR2 FNYEAQ. There are 14 residues in the CDR3.

With respect to this clonotype: The junction differs from germline at one of its ends, possibly a read error. V usage is TRBV5-1 and J usage is TRBJ2-1, with 11 bases that match TRBD2. This CDR3 contains 18 residues. The V gene's germline CDR1 is SGHRS and CDR2 YFSETQ. The DNA for the CDR3 is TGCGCCAACAGCTTGGTCCCGGAAACTAGCGGGGGATACAATGAGCAGTTCTTC. Translating it yields CANSLVPETSGGYNEQFF.

This clonotype was found a few times. The J gene is TRBJ2-2, the V gene TRBV20-1; 7 bases are shared with TRBD2. Germline loops: CDR1 DFQATT, CDR2 SNEGSKA (reference sequence). V shed 6 bases and J 5 bases; nucleotides not matched to a gene: 9. This CDR3 spans 14 amino acids. CDR3 in amino acids: CSARGEGGTGELFF. CDR3 sequence (DNA): TGCAGTGCCCGGGGGGAGGGTGGGACCGGGGAGCTGTTTTTT.

The chain links TRBV7-3 to TRBJ1-2; weak D call: TRBD1 (5 bases). With 5 bases removed from V and 10 bases from J, the gap between germline ends came to 26 bases. The CDR3 runs 16 residues. CDR1 and CDR2 from the germline V gene are SGHTA and FQGTGA. The CDR3 DNA sequence: TGTGCCAGCAGCCCCGCGGGTAGGGGCCTAGGAAGTGACTACACCTTC. Encoded protein: CASSPAGRGLGSDYTF.

This chain connects TRBV20-1 to TRBJ1-1, with 7 bases matching TRBD1. The CDR3 covers 13 residues. Trimming took 6 bases from V and 3 from J; bases not matched to a gene: 7. Germline V lookup: CDR1 DFQATT, CDR2 SNEGSKA (reference sequence). CDR3 amino acids: CSAGTGEDTEAFF. CDR3 sequence (DNA): TGCAGTGCCGGCACAGGGGAGGACACTGAAGCTTTCTTT.

The chain links TRBV27 to TRBJ2-3; D not resolved. Per the germline V gene, CDR1 is MNHEY and CDR2 is SMNVEV (reference sequence). Trimming shortened V by 5 bases and J by 0 bases, and 9 bases separated the two germline ends. The CDR3 extends over 14 amino acids. Here the CDR3 DNA reads TGTGCCAGCAGTCACCCCCCTAGCACAGATACGCAGTATTTT. Translation gives CASSHPPSTDTQYF.

This clonotype has a count of ten or more. The CDR3 protein is CASSEGVGSEQYV. As DNA, the CDR3 is TGTGCCAGCAGCGAAGGGGTAGGCTCCGAGCAGTACGTC. The chain links TRBV6-5 to TRBJ2-7, with D possibly being TRBD1 (5 bases). The germline CDR1 and CDR2 sequences are MNHEY and SVGAGI. Trimming took 6 bases from V and 6 from J, leaving 15 bases between them. CDR3 length equals 13 residues.

CDR3: CASSQVDRNTEAFF. The CDR3 nucleotides read TGCGCCAGCAGCCAAGTGGACAGGAACACTGAAGCTTTCTTT. The V and J genes are TRBV4-1 and TRBJ1-1, with D possibly matching TRBD1 (6 bases). Germline CDR1 is MGHRA and CDR2 is YSYEKL. V gave up 1 base and J gave up 1 base, with 7 bases separating them. This CDR3 has 14 amino acids.

This clonotype was seen at least ten times. CDR3 DNA sequence: TGTGCCAGCAGCTTAGCGGGGGGTGAGCAGTTCTTC. It yields the protein CASSLAGGEQFF. V gene TRBV7-9 combines with J gene TRBJ2-1, with a possible D match to TRBD2 (6 bases). Deletions cut 0 bases from V and 9 bases from J, with 6 bases between. This CDR3 spans 12 amino acids. The germline gives CDR1 SEHNR, CDR2 FQNEAQ (reference sequence).

This clonotype was counted ten times or more. The chain is built from TRBV4-3 and TRBJ1-5; TRBD1 is a possible D gene (5 bases). This CDR3 has 16 amino acids. V dropped 3 bases and J dropped 2 bases, with 14 bases sitting between them. CDR1 LGHNA and CDR2 YSLEER come from the germline V gene. The CDR3 protein is CASSHTLGDRNQPQHF. Written as DNA, the CDR3 is TGCGCCAGCAGCCACACGCTTGGGGACCGCAATCAGCCCCAGCATTTT.

This clonotype was seen at least ten times. J is TRBJ2-3 and V is TRBV7-2; a possible D gene is TRBD1 (6 bases). CDR1 is SGHTA, CDR2 FQGNSA, per germline. Trimming took off 0 bases at V and 4 bases at J, with 8 bases between the two ends. The CDR3 runs 14 residues. The CDR3 spells CASSLAGGSDTQYF. CDR3 sequence (DNA): TGTGCCAGCAGCTTAGCTGGGGGCTCAGATACGCAGTATTTT. Supplemented by reference TRBV7-2 and TRBJ2-3, the full variable domain reads GAGVSQSPSNKVTEKGKDVELRCDPISGHTALYWYRQSLGQGLEFLIYFQGNSAPDKSGLPSDRFSAERTGGSVSTLTIQRTQQEDSAVYLCASSLAGGSDTQYFGPGTRLTVL.

The chain couples TRBV27 to TRBJ2-7, with TRBD2 matching 8 bases. The CDR3 is made up of 16 amino acids. CDR1 and CDR2 (germline): MNHEY, SMNVEV (reference sequence). V lost 1 base to trimming and J lost 1 base; unmatched junction nucleotides: 6. The CDR3 nucleotides are TGTGCCAGCAGTTTATTAGTACCGGGAGGGTCCTACGAGCAGTACTTC. It yields the protein CASSLLVPGGSYEQYF.

This clonotype was picked up many times. The V and J genes are TRBV7-2 and TRBJ2-1; 7 bases fit TRBD1. The V and J ends lost 4 bases and 1 base, in that order; junction bases with no gene match: 10. Germline CDR1 reads SGHTA; CDR2 reads FQGNSA. This CDR3 has 17 residues. Written as DNA, the CDR3 is TGTGCCAGCAGCTACGTAGGACAGGCACCTTCCTACAATGAGCAGTTCTTC. Translation gives CASSYVGQAPSYNEQFF.

This clonotype came up many times. The rearrangement joins TRBV7-6 to TRBJ2-7; 7 nucleotides match TRBD1. Germline CDR1 reads SGHVS; CDR2 reads FNYEAQ. The CDR3 totals 15 residues. V shed 1 base and J 2 bases; nucleotides not matched to a gene: 5. This CDR3 reads CASSLGRQGAYEQYF. CDR3 in DNA: TGTGCCAGCAGCTTAGGGCGACAGGGCGCCTACGAGCAGTACTTC.

The V and J genes are TRBV6-2 or TRBV6-3 and TRBJ2-3; D unresolved. Trimming left V 6 bases short and J 4 bases short, with 14 bases between. The CDR3 has 14 residues. Germline V gives CDR1 MNHEY, CDR2 SVGEGT. CDR3 nucleotide sequence: TGTGCCAGCAGCGGCGCCCTGTTCGCAGATACGCAGTATTTT. Protein: CASSGALFADTQYF.

This clonotype was detected a few times. CDR3 nucleotide sequence: TGCAGTGCTACGGAGCGGGGCAAAAACATTCAGTACTTC. It codes for CSATERGKNIQYF. The chain carries TRBV20-1 and TRBJ2-4; 7 bases align to TRBD2. The germline V gene has CDR1 DFQATT and CDR2 SNEGSKA (reference sequence). Germline trimming cut 4 bases from V and 3 bases from J; bases unmatched to any gene: 3. This CDR3 contains 13 residues.

The genes are TRBV6-6 and TRBJ2-1; 10 bases match TRBD2. The CDR3 contains 16 residues. Losses at the gene ends were 0 bases for V and 4 bases for J; bases not matched to a gene: 3. Germline loops: CDR1 MNHNY, CDR2 SVGAGI (reference sequence). Here the CDR3 DNA reads TGTGCCAGCAGTTACTCGCTAGCGGGGGTATACAATGAGCAGTTCTTC. This encodes CASSYSLAGVYNEQFF.

This clonotype was found a few times. The V gene is TRBV20-1, the J gene TRBJ2-1; maybe TRBD1 (5 bases). Germline CDR1 is DFQATT and CDR2 is SNEGSKA (reference sequence). V was clipped by 0 bases and J by 9 bases, with 15 bases between them. The CDR3 sequence is 14 residues long. The DNA for the CDR3 is TGCAGTGCTAGAGATCTCTGGACACCCAGTGAGCAGTTCTTC. As protein: CSARDLWTPSEQFF.

This clonotype was seen more than once but under ten times. The rearrangement uses TRBV20-1 and TRBJ2-1, with D perhaps matching TRBD1 (6 bases). CDR3 length equals 16 residues. The germline gives CDR1 DFQATT, CDR2 SNEGSKA (reference sequence). V gave up 6 bases and J gave up 7 bases, with 25 bases separating them. The CDR3: CSAMVGGQILQNEQFF. The CDR3 coding sequence is TGCAGTGCCATGGTTGGGGGCCAGATTTTGCAAAATGAGCAGTTCTTC.